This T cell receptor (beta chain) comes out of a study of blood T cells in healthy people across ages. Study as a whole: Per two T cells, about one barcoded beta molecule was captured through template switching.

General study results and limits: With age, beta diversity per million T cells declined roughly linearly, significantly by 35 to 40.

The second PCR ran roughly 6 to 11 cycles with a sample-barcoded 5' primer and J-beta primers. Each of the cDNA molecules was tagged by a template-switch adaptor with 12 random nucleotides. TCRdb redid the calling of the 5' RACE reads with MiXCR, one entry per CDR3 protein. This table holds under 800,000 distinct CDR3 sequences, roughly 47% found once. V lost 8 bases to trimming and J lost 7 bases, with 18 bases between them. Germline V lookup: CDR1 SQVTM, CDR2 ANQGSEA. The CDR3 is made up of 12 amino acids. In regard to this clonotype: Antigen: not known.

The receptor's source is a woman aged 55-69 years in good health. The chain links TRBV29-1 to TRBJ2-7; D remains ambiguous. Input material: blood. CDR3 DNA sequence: TGCAGCATACCATTGTCAGCGACAGAGCAGTACTTC. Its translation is CSIPLSATEQYF.